These 2 T cell receptor beta chains were all obtained from the same sample, sequenced in a study of human T cells and chemical hapten exposure. Using its own MiXCR run on the RACE reads, TCRdb lists one record per CDR3 protein. The sample has hundreds of thousands of distinct CDR3 sequences, about 6.3% seen once. The time point: patch test 2, 6 weeks after DPC sensitization. Treatment denoted: therapeutic diphenylcyclopropenone sensitization with weekly scalp DPC. Sequences were derived from whole blood, sampled in connection with sensitization to the hapten diphenylcyclopropenone (DPC). The receptors stem from a woman aged 18-35 years with alopecia areata. Some clones in this sample may be carry-over from other donors' samples.

This clonotype occurred many times. V gene TRBV19 combines with J gene TRBJ2-1, with D tentatively TRBD1 or TRBD2 (6 bases each). The germline V gene encodes CDR1 LNHDA and CDR2 SQIVND (reference sequence). The length of the CDR3 is 16 residues. V was shortened by 5 bases and J by 1 base, with 15 bases between the two germline ends. The CDR3 nucleotides read TGTGCCAGTAGTCCATGGGGGGCTAGGTCCTACAATGAGCAGTTCTTC. Its translation: CASSPWGARSYNEQFF.

The genes are TRBV11-3 and TRBJ2-1; 7 nucleotides agree with TRBD2. This CDR3 is built from 15 residues. J lost 4 bases, V lost 1 base, and 4 bases had no gene match. CDR1 and CDR2 (germline): SGHNT, YENEEA. CDR3 in amino acids: CASSLVGEGYNEQFF. The DNA of the CDR3 is TGTGCCAGCAGCTTAGTGGGGGAGGGGTACAATGAGCAGTTCTTC.